This paragraph covers one TCR beta chain sequence. The target antigen is unknown. Prior autoimmune disease or systemic immunosuppression barred patients. At cycle 4 day 1, cycle 7 day 1, and baseline, blood was sampled. These data come from a study of OX40 agonist ivuxolimab in advanced cancers. Study outcomes and limitations: In CD8+ T cells, expanded clones were on average more numerous than in CD4+. Clonal expansion was seen in CD4+ and CD8+ blood T cells by week 6 at 0.1 to 3.0 mg/kg.

Repertoires were generated with immunoSEQ multiplex PCR, while TCRdb's copy carries only in-frame clones and drops some. The sample shows 71,000 or so clones, roughly three quarters of them seen only once. The sequence was collected from an adult with an advanced solid tumor such as melanoma, head and neck, liver or kidney cancer. The sequences come from CD4+ or CD8+ T cells sorted from blood, collected in a trial of the OX40 agonist ivuxolimab.

The CDR3 here is CASSPGGGAITYEQYF. CDR3 in DNA: TGCGCCAGCAGCCCAGGCGGCGGGGCGATAACCTACGAGCAGTACTTC. The rearrangement links TRBV5-1 to TRBJ2-7, with a tentative D call TRBD2 (6 bases). There are 16 residues in the CDR3. V was cut by 4 bases and J by 2 bases, with 19 bases left in between. CDR1 is SGHRS and CDR2 is YFSETQ in the germline V gene. Supplemented by reference TRBV5-1 and TRBJ2-7, the full variable domain reads KAGVTQTPRYLIKTRGQQVTLSCSPISGHRSVSWYQQTPGQGLQFLFEYFSETQRNKGNFPGRFSGRQFSNSRSEMNVSTLELGDSALYLCASSPGGGAITYEQYFGPGTRLTVT.